This entry lists 18 T cell receptor beta chains sequenced from one sample in a study of blood T cell repertoires in COVID-19. The data were produced by immunoSEQ multiplex PCR, yet TCRdb's version contains in-frame clones alone and is incomplete. The sample has about 210,000 clones; about 91% are singletons. Specimen: PBMCs or T cells enriched from blood (not recorded which). The source is a middle-aged woman with acute COVID-19.

The chain is built from TRBV6-1 and TRBJ1-5; no clear D gene. CDR1 MNHNS and CDR2 SASEGT come from the germline V gene. The CDR3 extends over 16 amino acids. Deletions cut 1 base from V and 2 bases from J, with 12 bases between. The DNA of the CDR3 is TGTGCCAGCAGTGAAGGTTTGAGGGTTGGCAATCAGCCCCAGCATTTT. It yields the protein CASSEGLRVGNQPQHF.

This clone was seen just once. This chain links TRBV2 with TRBJ1-2; weak D call: TRBD1 (5 bases). This CDR3 comprises 12 residues. The germline V and J ends were trimmed by 11 bases and 4 bases, with 14 bases remaining between them. Germline V gene lookup returns CDR1 SNHLY and CDR2 FYNNEI. The CDR3 here is CALGGSSYGYTF. DNA for the CDR3: TGTGCCCTCGGGGGGTCTTCCTATGGCTACACCTTC.

The chain joins TRBV24-1 to TRBJ2-2; TRBD1 agrees at 9 bases. V trimming: 7 bases; J trimming: 4 bases; junction bases outside the gene matches: 9. Germline V gene lookup returns CDR1 KGHDR and CDR2 SFDVKD. This CDR3 region has 16 residues. The CDR3 bases are TGTGCCACCAGCGGGGGTCGGGACAGGGTCACCGGGGAGCTGTTTTTT. Translated, it gives CATSGGRDRVTGELFF.

The V call is TRBV29-1, the J call TRBJ2-1, with 9 bases that match TRBD2. The CDR3 spans 17 residues. The V gene end was trimmed by 3 bases and the J gene end by 2 bases; junction bases not matched to a gene: 11. CDR1 is SQVTM, CDR2 ANQGSEA, per germline. CDR3 DNA sequence: TGCAGCGTTGACGGGGGCGGGGGGGCGAAAGCCTACAATGAGCAGTTCTTC. Its translation: CSVDGGGGAKAYNEQFF.

CDR3 DNA: TGTGCCAGCAGCTTACGACTCGACTACAATGAGCAGTTCTTC. It codes for CASSLRLDYNEQFF. The chain employs TRBV5-4 and TRBJ2-1; no clear D. The length of the CDR3 is 14 residues. V dropped 2 bases and J dropped 3 bases, with 9 bases sitting between them. Per germline, CDR1 SGHNT and CDR2 YYREEE (reference sequence).

The rearrangement uses TRBV5-4 and TRBJ2-3; the match to TRBD2 covers 11 bases. CDR1 SGHNT and CDR2 YYREEE come from the germline V gene (reference sequence). Trimming took 2 bases from V and 4 from J; bases not matched to a gene: 6. The CDR3 spans 16 residues. The chain's CDR3 is CASSFRLAGNSDTQYF. CDR3 nucleotide sequence: TGTGCCAGCAGCTTCAGACTAGCGGGAAATTCAGATACGCAGTATTTT.

The genes are TRBV5-4 and TRBJ2-7, with a tentative D call TRBD2 (5 bases). V dropped 2 bases and J dropped 4 bases, with 10 bases sitting between them. Looked up from germline, CDR1 is SGHNT and CDR2 is YYREEE (reference sequence). The CDR3 loop spans 13 amino acids. CDR3 DNA sequence: TGTGCCAGCAGCTTTGAGGGCCCTTACGAGCAGTACGTC. It encodes CASSFEGPYEQYV.

The chain recombines TRBV7-6 with TRBJ1-6; 12 bases line up with TRBD1. From germline, CDR1 is SGHVS and CDR2 FNYEAQ. The CDR3 has 17 amino acids. With 0 bases clipped from V and 10 bases from J, the junction kept 7 bases outside the gene matches. The chain's CDR3 is CASSLALPGTGGSPLHF. The DNA of the CDR3 is TGTGCCAGCAGCTTAGCCCTTCCCGGGACAGGGGGCTCACCCCTCCACTTT.

The rearrangement uses TRBV2 and TRBJ1-2, with D possibly TRBD1 on 5 matching bases. V was clipped by 0 bases and J by 4 bases, with 9 bases between them. This CDR3 spans 14 amino acids. Germline loops: CDR1 SNHLY, CDR2 FYNNEI. CDR3 sequence reads: CASSEALRGYGYTF. CDR3 in DNA: TGTGCCAGCAGTGAAGCGCTAAGGGGCTATGGCTACACCTTC.

The chain recombines TRBV18 with TRBJ2-4; 7 positions match TRBD2. Germline trimming cut 2 bases from V and 0 bases from J; bases unmatched to any gene: 13. This CDR3 region has 19 residues. Germline CDR1 is KGHSH and CDR2 is LQKENI. CDR3 loop: CASSPAGVSGSGAKNIQYF. The CDR3 DNA reads TGTGCCAGCTCACCAGCGGGGGTCTCCGGGAGTGGAGCCAAAAACATTCAGTACTTC.

This chain connects TRBV5-4 to TRBJ1-5, with 7 bases aligning to TRBD1. V gave up 4 bases and J gave up 7 bases; unmatched junction bases: 5. Per the germline V gene, CDR1 is SGHNT and CDR2 is YYREEE (reference sequence). The CDR3 runs 13 residues. Here the CDR3 reads CASSLDREQPQHF. The CDR3 DNA is TGTGCCAGCAGCCTCGACAGGGAACAGCCCCAGCATTTT.

V and J are TRBV11-3 and TRBJ1-3, with 8 bases matching TRBD1. With V trimmed by 5 bases and J by 2 bases, 2 bases remained unmatched. Germline values: CDR1 SGHNT, CDR2 YENEEA. There are 14 residues in the CDR3. CDR3 region: CASSAGQAGNTIYF. The CDR3 DNA reads as TGTGCCAGCAGCGCGGGACAGGCTGGAAACACCATATATTTT.

Written as DNA, the CDR3 is TGTGCCAGCAGCTCTTCCCTAGGGACAGGGGCAGGAGGAGATACGCAGTATTTT. As protein: CASSSSLGTGAGGDTQYF. This chain connects TRBV9 to TRBJ2-3, with 10 bases lining up with TRBD1. J lost 5 bases, V lost 4 bases, and 16 bases had no gene match. The CDR3 is 18 residues long. Germline CDR1 SGDLS, CDR2 YYNGEE.

J is TRBJ2-7 and V is TRBV10-1; 9 nucleotides agree with TRBD1. Germline-derived CDR1 and CDR2 are WNHNN and SYGVQD (reference sequence). Trimming removed 5 bases from V and 7 bases from J; junction bases left unmatched: 6. The CDR3 sequence is 13 residues long. The CDR3 DNA reads TGCGCCAGCAGTTCCGGGACAGGGAGGGAGCAGTACTTC. Translated, it gives CASSSGTGREQYF.

This rearrangement joins TRBV4-3 to TRBJ2-1; 8 bases agree with TRBD1. Trimming cost V 4 bases and J 4 bases; bases outside gene matches: 6. The CDR3 sequence is 15 residues long. Germline V CDR1 and CDR2: LGHNA, YSLEER. This CDR3 is CASSLEGQGYNEQFF. In nucleotides, the CDR3 is TGCGCCAGCAGCCTGGAAGGACAGGGATACAATGAGCAGTTCTTC.

The CDR3, as DNA: TGTGCCACCTCCTCCCAGGGGACCCCTAATTCACCCCTCCACTTT. Its translation: CATSSQGTPNSPLHF. This chain joins TRBV6-4 and TRBJ1-6; D is perhaps TRBD1 (6 bases). Per germline, CDR1 MRHNA and CDR2 SNTAGT. Trimming pared 10 bases from V and 6 bases from J, leaving 19 bases between. CDR3 size: 15 residues.

The rearrangement links TRBV6-5 to TRBJ2-2; 11 bases map to TRBD2. Trimming cost V 8 bases and J 7 bases; bases outside gene matches: 9. The CDR3 is 15 residues long. Germline CDR1 reads MNHEY; CDR2 reads SVGAGI. The CDR3 DNA sequence: TGTGCCAGCTTTAGCGGGAGGGCCAATGGCGGGGAGCTGTTTTTT. This gives the protein CASFSGRANGGELFF.

The chain has TRBV5-8 and TRBJ2-4; D unclear. Germline V CDR1 and CDR2: SGHTS, YDEGEE. Trimming removed 1 base at V and 2 bases at J, with 10 bases between. The CDR3 consists of 15 residues. CDR3 DNA: TGTGCCAGCAGCTTGCGCGGCGCTTCCAAAAACATTCAGTACTTC. Amino acid sequence: CASSLRGASKNIQYF.